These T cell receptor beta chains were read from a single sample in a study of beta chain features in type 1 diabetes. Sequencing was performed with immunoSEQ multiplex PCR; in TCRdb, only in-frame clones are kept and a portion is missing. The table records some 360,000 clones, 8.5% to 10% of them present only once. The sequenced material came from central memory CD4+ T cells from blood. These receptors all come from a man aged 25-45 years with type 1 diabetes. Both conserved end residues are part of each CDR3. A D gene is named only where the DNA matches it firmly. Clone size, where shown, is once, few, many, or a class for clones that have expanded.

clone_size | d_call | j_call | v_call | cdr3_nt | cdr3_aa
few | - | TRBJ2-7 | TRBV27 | TGTGCCAGCAGTTTAAACACTAACTCCTACGAGCAGTACTTC | CASSLNTNSYEQYF
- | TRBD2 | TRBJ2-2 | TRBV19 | TGTGCCAGTAGTATTTGGGCTAGCGGTTCGAACACCGGGGAGCTGTTTTTT | CASSIWASGSNTGELFF
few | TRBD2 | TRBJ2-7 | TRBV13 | TGTGCCAGCAGCTTAGGTTCGGGAGGGCAGCAGTACTTC | CASSLGSGGQQYF
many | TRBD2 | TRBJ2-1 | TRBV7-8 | TGTGCCAGCAGCTTACCCATTCGACTAGCGGGAGTAAGGAATGAGCAGTTCTTC | CASSLPIRLAGVRNEQFF
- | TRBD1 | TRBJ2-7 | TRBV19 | TGTGCCAGTAGTGGTTCCGATACAGGGGGCGCGTACGAGCAGTACTTC | CASSGSDTGGAYEQYF
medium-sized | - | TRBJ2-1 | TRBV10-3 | TGTGCCAACGGGGTCGGGGGCGAGCAGTTCTTC | CANGVGGEQFF
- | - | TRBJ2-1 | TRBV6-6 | TGTGCCAGCAGTTACCCCGATAACAATGAGCAGTTCTTC | CASSYPDNNEQFF
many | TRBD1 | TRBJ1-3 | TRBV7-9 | TGTGCCAGCAGCCCCAGGGGGGCCTACTCTGGAAACACCATATATTTT | CASSPRGAYSGNTIYF
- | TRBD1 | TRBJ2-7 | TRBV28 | TGTGCCAGCAGTCCCCATATAGGACAGGGGGCCTACGAGCAGTACTTC | CASSPHIGQGAYEQYF
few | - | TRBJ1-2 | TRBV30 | TGTGCCTGGAGCCTAGGCGGGAATAACTATGGCTACACCTTC | CAWSLGGNNYGYTF
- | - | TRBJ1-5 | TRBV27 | TGTGCCAGCAAACCTAACCCAGATCGGGATCAGCCCCAGCATTTT | CASKPNPDRDQPQHF
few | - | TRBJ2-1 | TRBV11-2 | TGTGCCAGCAGTCTGGGACCAGTCAGAAACAATGAGCAGTTCTTC | CASSLGPVRNNEQFF
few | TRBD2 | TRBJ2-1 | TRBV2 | TGTGCCAGCAGTGTCGGGACTACGGGGGGTGAGCAGTTCTTC | CASSVGTTGGEQFF
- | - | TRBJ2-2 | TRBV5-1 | TGCGCCAGCAGTAGGGTAGCGGACAACACCGGGGAGCTGTTTTTT | CASSRVADNTGELFF
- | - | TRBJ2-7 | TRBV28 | TGTGCCAGCAGTTTTATACGGGATCTCTACGAGCAGTACTTC | CASSFIRDLYEQYF
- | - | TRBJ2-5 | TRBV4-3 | TGCGCCAGCAGCCAGCAGGTCCTTAGGGAGACCCAGTACTTC | CASSQQVLRETQYF
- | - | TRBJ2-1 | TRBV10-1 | TGCGCCAGCAGTGGTGGGGGTAACAATGAGCAGTTCTTC | CASSGGGNNEQFF